This T cell receptor beta chain emerged from a study of cytomegalovirus exposure and HLA in healthy donors. The PCR used 60 Vbeta and 13 Jbeta primers. Sequencing was performed with immunoSEQ multiplex PCR; in TCRdb, only in-frame clones are kept and a portion is missing. The table lists approximately 100,000 clones, 65% to 85% of them singletons. The CDR3 is 15 residues long. Per germline, CDR1 SNHLY and CDR2 FYNNEI. V lost 2 bases and J lost 0, with 8 bases in between. The sample consisted of PBMCs. The chain has TRBV2 and TRBJ2-1; tentatively, D is TRBD2 (6 bases). The TCR comes from a man over 45 in good health and CMV-seropositive. The CDR3, as DNA: TGTGCCAGCAGTGAACCAGCGGGCTCCTACAATGAGCAGTTCTTC. Translating it yields CASSEPAGSYNEQFF. Drawing the rest from reference TRBV2 and TRBJ2-1, the complete variable domain is EPEVTQTPSHQVTQMGQEVILRCVPISNHLYFYWYRQILGQKVEFLVSFYNNEISEKSEIFDDQFSVERPDGSNFTLKIRSTKLEDSAMYFCASSEPAGSYNEQFFGPGTRLTVL.